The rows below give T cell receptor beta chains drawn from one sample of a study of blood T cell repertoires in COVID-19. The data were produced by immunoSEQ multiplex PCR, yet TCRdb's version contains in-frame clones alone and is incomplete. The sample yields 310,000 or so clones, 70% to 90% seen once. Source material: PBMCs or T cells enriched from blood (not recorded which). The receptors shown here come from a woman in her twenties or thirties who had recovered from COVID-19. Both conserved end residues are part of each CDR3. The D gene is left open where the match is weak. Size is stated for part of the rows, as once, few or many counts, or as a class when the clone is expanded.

CDR3nt: TGCGCCAGCAGCCCTACCGGGACAGGGGGGAACACCATATATTTT
CDR3aa: CASSPTGTGGNTIYF
v_gene: TRBV5-1
abundance: .
d_gene: TRBD1
j_gene: TRBJ1-3

CDR3nt: TGTGCCAGCAGCGCCGTGACAGCCAACTCCTATAATTCACCCCTCCACTTT
CDR3aa: CASSAVTANSYNSPLHF
v_gene: TRBV9
abundance: .
d_gene: .
j_gene: TRBJ1-6

CDR3nt: TGTGCCAGCAGCATTAGCGGTACGGGGGGGCTCGACGAGCAGTACTTC
CDR3aa: CASSISGTGGLDEQYF
v_gene: TRBV7-2
abundance: once
d_gene: TRBD2
j_gene: TRBJ2-7

CDR3nt: TGTGCCAGCAGCTCCCCGGCGGTAAAATTCCCTAACTATGGCTACACCTTC
CDR3aa: CASSSPAVKFPNYGYTF
v_gene: TRBV7-2
abundance: .
d_gene: .
j_gene: TRBJ1-2

CDR3nt: TGTGCCAGCAGCTTAGTGGCAGGGCCCAATTCACCCCTCCACTTT
CDR3aa: CASSLVAGPNSPLHF
v_gene: TRBV7-8
abundance: few
d_gene: .
j_gene: TRBJ1-6

CDR3nt: TGTGCCAGTAGATTACGGGGTGATAACACCATATATTTT
CDR3aa: CASRLRGDNTIYF
v_gene: TRBV19
abundance: .
d_gene: .
j_gene: TRBJ1-3

CDR3nt: TGTGCCAGCAGTAGAGGACAGGTGCCCCCGCTCCTCCACTTT
CDR3aa: CASSRGQVPPLLHF
v_gene: TRBV5-8
abundance: few
d_gene: TRBD1
j_gene: TRBJ1-6

CDR3nt: TGCGCCAGCAGCCTCACCGCGGGGGCAAATCAGCCCCAGCATTTT
CDR3aa: CASSLTAGANQPQHF
v_gene: TRBV5-1
abundance: .
d_gene: .
j_gene: TRBJ1-5

CDR3nt: TGTGCCTGGAGTACAGGGGCAACTAATGAAAAACTGTTTTTT
CDR3aa: CAWSTGATNEKLFF
v_gene: TRBV30
abundance: .
d_gene: TRBD1
j_gene: TRBJ1-4

CDR3nt: TGTGCCAGCAGGGGCTCAGGGTCCGTAGGCTATGGCTACACCTTC
CDR3aa: CASRGSGSVGYGYTF
v_gene: TRBV2
abundance: .
d_gene: .
j_gene: TRBJ1-2

CDR3nt: TGTGCCAGCAGCTTTGCCGGGAACACTGAAGCTTTCTTT
CDR3aa: CASSFAGNTEAFF
v_gene: TRBV7-9
abundance: .
d_gene: .
j_gene: TRBJ1-1

CDR3nt: TGTGCCAGCAGCTTAGAGTCTGGGGCCGGAAACACCATATATTTT
CDR3aa: CASSLESGAGNTIYF
v_gene: TRBV7-2
abundance: .
d_gene: .
j_gene: TRBJ1-3

CDR3nt: TGTGCCAGCAGCTTGGCAGGGGATGGGTATGGCTACACCTTC
CDR3aa: CASSLAGDGYGYTF
v_gene: TRBV5-4
abundance: once
d_gene: .
j_gene: TRBJ1-2

CDR3nt: TGTGCCAGCAGCGACAGGGTTGATGGCTACACCTTC
CDR3aa: CASSDRVDGYTF
v_gene: TRBV9
abundance: once
d_gene: .
j_gene: TRBJ1-2

CDR3nt: TGTGCCAGCAGTTCCGCCCCAGGGGCGAACACTGAAGCTTTCTTT
CDR3aa: CASSSAPGANTEAFF
v_gene: TRBV27
abundance: .
d_gene: .
j_gene: TRBJ1-1

CDR3nt: TGCGCCAGCAGCCTTGGCGGGACAGAATATGGCTACACCTTC
CDR3aa: CASSLGGTEYGYTF
v_gene: TRBV5-1
abundance: .
d_gene: TRBD1
j_gene: TRBJ1-2

CDR3nt: TGTGCCTGGAGTCCCCTCCCTGGCAGGACTGAAGCTTTCTTT
CDR3aa: CAWSPLPGRTEAFF
v_gene: TRBV30
abundance: once
d_gene: .
j_gene: TRBJ1-1

CDR3nt: TGCGCCAGCAGAATCACTAGCGGGGGGACAGATACGCAGTATTTT
CDR3aa: CASRITSGGTDTQYF
v_gene: TRBV5-1
abundance: .
d_gene: TRBD2
j_gene: TRBJ2-3

CDR3nt: TGTGCCAGCAGTTTCGCGGACTCCTACGAGCAGTACTTC
CDR3aa: CASSFADSYEQYF
v_gene: TRBV27
abundance: .
d_gene: .
j_gene: TRBJ2-7

CDR3nt: TGTGCCAGCAGTGTGGGACAGGGGGTGAGCTATGGCTACACCTTC
CDR3aa: CASSVGQGVSYGYTF
v_gene: TRBV25-1
abundance: .
d_gene: TRBD1
j_gene: TRBJ1-2

CDR3nt: TGTGCCAGCTCACCCGGACAGGGGAACACTGAAGCTTTCTTT
CDR3aa: CASSPGQGNTEAFF
v_gene: TRBV18
abundance: .
d_gene: TRBD1
j_gene: TRBJ1-1

CDR3nt: TGTGCCAGCGGGACAGGGAACAACGAGCAGTACTTC
CDR3aa: CASGTGNNEQYF
v_gene: TRBV2
abundance: .
d_gene: TRBD1
j_gene: TRBJ2-7

CDR3nt: TGTGCCAGCAGCCAAGGACCCGGGACAGGGGGCTATGAGCAGTACTTC
CDR3aa: CASSQGPGTGGYEQYF
v_gene: TRBV3-1/TRBV3-2
abundance: once
d_gene: TRBD1
j_gene: TRBJ2-7

CDR3nt: TGTGCCTGGAGTCCACGAGCGGGGGGGGCCTACGAGCAGTACTTC
CDR3aa: CAWSPRAGGAYEQYF
v_gene: TRBV30
abundance: .
d_gene: TRBD2
j_gene: TRBJ2-7

CDR3nt: TGCGCCAGCAGCTTGGACGGGGGGCGAGAGACCCAGTACTTC
CDR3aa: CASSLDGGRETQYF
v_gene: TRBV5-1
abundance: .
d_gene: .
j_gene: TRBJ2-5

CDR3nt: TGTGCCTGGAGTGTAAGCAGGCCTTTCTCCTACGAGCAGTACTTC
CDR3aa: CAWSVSRPFSYEQYF
v_gene: TRBV30
abundance: .
d_gene: .
j_gene: TRBJ2-7

CDR3nt: TGTGCCAGCAGCTCCTACAGGGGGCAGAGCACAGATACGCAGTATTTT
CDR3aa: CASSSYRGQSTDTQYF
v_gene: TRBV11-2
abundance: .
d_gene: TRBD1
j_gene: TRBJ2-3

CDR3nt: TGTGCCAGCAAAATCACAGGCTCTGGAAACACCATATATTTT
CDR3aa: CASKITGSGNTIYF
v_gene: TRBV27
abundance: .
d_gene: .
j_gene: TRBJ1-3

CDR3nt: TGCGCCAGCAGCTTGATGCGGGGGGAGATCTACAATGAGCAGTTCTTC
CDR3aa: CASSLMRGEIYNEQFF
v_gene: TRBV5-1
abundance: .
d_gene: TRBD2
j_gene: TRBJ2-1

CDR3nt: TGTGCCAGCAGCTTGGCCGGGACAGGGAGAGGTTCACCCCTCCACTTT
CDR3aa: CASSLAGTGRGSPLHF
v_gene: TRBV5-4
abundance: .
d_gene: TRBD1
j_gene: TRBJ1-6

CDR3nt: TGTGCCAGCAGCTTACGGGGTCCGGGCGACCTTAACGAGCAGTACTTC
CDR3aa: CASSLRGPGDLNEQYF
v_gene: TRBV13
abundance: .
d_gene: .
j_gene: TRBJ2-7

CDR3nt: TGTGCCAGCAGTTACGATGAGAAGGAGGACAATTCACCCCTCCACTTT
CDR3aa: CASSYDEKEDNSPLHF
v_gene: TRBV6-8
abundance: .
d_gene: .
j_gene: TRBJ1-6

CDR3nt: TGTGCCAGTAGTACTCAGGGTTTCAATCAGCCCCAGCATTTT
CDR3aa: CASSTQGFNQPQHF
v_gene: TRBV19
abundance: few
d_gene: .
j_gene: TRBJ1-5

CDR3nt: TGTGCCAGCCTCGAGGGACAGCCGGGCACCGGGGAGCTGTTTTTT
CDR3aa: CASLEGQPGTGELFF
v_gene: TRBV6-5
abundance: .
d_gene: TRBD1
j_gene: TRBJ2-2

CDR3nt: TGTGCCAGCAGTGAAGCTCGGGGAGGTGAGCAGTTCTTC
CDR3aa: CASSEARGGEQFF
v_gene: TRBV6-1
abundance: .
d_gene: .
j_gene: TRBJ2-1

CDR3nt: TGTGCCAGCAGTCCTGCAGTCTATCAGCCCCAGCATTTT
CDR3aa: CASSPAVYQPQHF
v_gene: TRBV12-3/TRBV12-4
abundance: .
d_gene: .
j_gene: TRBJ1-5

CDR3nt: TGTGCCAGCCAAAGAGACAGGGTGGGTCAGCCCCAGCATTTT
CDR3aa: CASQRDRVGQPQHF
v_gene: TRBV6-5
abundance: .
d_gene: TRBD1
j_gene: TRBJ1-5